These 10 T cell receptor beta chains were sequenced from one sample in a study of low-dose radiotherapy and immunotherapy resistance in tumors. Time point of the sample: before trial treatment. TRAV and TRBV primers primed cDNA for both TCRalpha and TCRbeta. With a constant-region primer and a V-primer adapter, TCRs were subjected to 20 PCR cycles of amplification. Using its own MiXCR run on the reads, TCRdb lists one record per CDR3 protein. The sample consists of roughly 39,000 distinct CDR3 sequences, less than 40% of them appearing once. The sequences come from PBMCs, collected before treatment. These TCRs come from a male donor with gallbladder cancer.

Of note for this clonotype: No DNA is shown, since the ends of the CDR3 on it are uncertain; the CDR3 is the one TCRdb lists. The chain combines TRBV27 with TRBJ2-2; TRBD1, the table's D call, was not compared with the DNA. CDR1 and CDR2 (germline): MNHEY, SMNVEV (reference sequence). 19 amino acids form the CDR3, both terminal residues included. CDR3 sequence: CASSLYDRAIITGELFFFF.

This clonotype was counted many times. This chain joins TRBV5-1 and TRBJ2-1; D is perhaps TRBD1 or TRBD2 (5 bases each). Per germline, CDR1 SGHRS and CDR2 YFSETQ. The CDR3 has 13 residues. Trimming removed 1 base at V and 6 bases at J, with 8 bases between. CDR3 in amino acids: CASSLWDLNEQFF. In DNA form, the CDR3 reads TGCGCCAGCAGCTTGTGGGACCTCAATGAGCAGTTCTTC.

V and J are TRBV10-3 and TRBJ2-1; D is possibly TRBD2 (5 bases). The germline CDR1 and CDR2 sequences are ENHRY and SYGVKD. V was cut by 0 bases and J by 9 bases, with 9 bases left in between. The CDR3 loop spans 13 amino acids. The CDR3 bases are TGTGCCATCAGTGAGTCCCATCGGGGTGAGCAGTTCTTC. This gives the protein CAISESHRGEQFF.

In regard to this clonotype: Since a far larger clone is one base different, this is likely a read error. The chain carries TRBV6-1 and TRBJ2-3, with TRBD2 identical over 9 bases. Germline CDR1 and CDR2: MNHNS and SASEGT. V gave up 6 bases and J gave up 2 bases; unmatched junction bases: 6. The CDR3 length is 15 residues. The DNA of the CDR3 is TGTGCCAGCAGCCTTATAGCGGGGGCCACAGATACGCAGTATTTT. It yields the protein CASSLIAGATDTQYF.

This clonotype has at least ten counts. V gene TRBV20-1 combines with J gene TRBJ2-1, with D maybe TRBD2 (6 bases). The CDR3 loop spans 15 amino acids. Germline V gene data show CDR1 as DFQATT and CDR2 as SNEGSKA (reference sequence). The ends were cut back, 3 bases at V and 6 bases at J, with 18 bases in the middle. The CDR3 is CSARATEGGFNEQFF. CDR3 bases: TGCAGTGCTAGGGCCACGGAGGGAGGATTCAATGAGCAGTTCTTC.

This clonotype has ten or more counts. CDR3 loop: CASSVVGEADTEAFF. DNA of the CDR3: TGTGCCAGCAGCGTAGTGGGGGAAGCAGACACTGAAGCTTTCTTT. This chain joins TRBV9 and TRBJ1-1; D is perhaps TRBD1 (5 bases). The CDR3 sequence is 15 residues long. Germline assignment: CDR1 SGDLS and CDR2 YYNGEE. Trimming removed 0 bases at V and 3 bases at J, with 12 bases between.

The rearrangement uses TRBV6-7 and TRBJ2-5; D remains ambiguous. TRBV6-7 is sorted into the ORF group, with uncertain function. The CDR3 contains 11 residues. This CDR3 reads CGVGRQETQYF. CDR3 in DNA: TGTGGGGTTGGCAGACAAGAGACCCAGTACTTC.

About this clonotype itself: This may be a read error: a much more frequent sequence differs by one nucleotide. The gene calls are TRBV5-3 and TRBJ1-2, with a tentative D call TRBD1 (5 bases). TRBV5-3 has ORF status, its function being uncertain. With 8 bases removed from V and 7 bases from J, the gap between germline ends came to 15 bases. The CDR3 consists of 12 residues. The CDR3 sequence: CASRTSRVGYTF. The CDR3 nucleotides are TGTGCCAGCAGAACAAGCAGGGTTGGCTACACCTTC.

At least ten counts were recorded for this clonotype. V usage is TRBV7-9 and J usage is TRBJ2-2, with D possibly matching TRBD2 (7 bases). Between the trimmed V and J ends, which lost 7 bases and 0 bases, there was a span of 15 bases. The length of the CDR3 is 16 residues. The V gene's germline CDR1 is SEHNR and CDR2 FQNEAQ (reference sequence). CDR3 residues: CASIGGGGANTGELFF. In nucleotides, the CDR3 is TGTGCCAGCATCGGAGGGGGGGGCGCGAACACCGGGGAGCTGTTTTTT. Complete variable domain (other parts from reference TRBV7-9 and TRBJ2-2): DTGVSQNPRHKITKRGQNVTFRCDPISEHNRLYWYRQTLGQGPEFLTYFQNEAQLEKSRLLSDRFSAERPKGSFSTLEIQRTEQGDSAMYLCASIGGGGANTGELFFGEGSRLTVL.

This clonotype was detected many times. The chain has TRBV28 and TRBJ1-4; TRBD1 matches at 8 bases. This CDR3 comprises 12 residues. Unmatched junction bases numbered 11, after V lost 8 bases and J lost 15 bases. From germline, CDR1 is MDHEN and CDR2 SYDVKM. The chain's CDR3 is CASGTDRARVFF. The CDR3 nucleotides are TGTGCCAGCGGAACGGACAGGGCTAGGGTGTTTTTT.